This TCR beta chain was identified in a study of blood T cells in healthy people across ages. Overall study results and limits: Older age coincided with a roughly linear decline in TCR beta diversity per million T cells. Observed TCR beta diversity showed a strong correlation with the percentage of naive T cells as measured by flow cytometry. There were more naive CD4+ cells and higher diversity in long-lived donors than in aged donors.

Donors ranged from roughly 6 to 95 years old and were healthy Caucasians in Russia. The CDR3 extends over 18 amino acids. Germline V gene lookup returns CDR1 MNHEY and CDR2 SVGEGT. Losses at the gene ends were 11 bases for V and 2 bases for J; bases not matched to a gene: 16. Then a second PCR, running roughly 7 to 11 cycles, was carried out with a sample-barcoded 5' primer and a J-beta primer mix. MiXCR was run by TCRdb on the 5' RACE reads, yielding one entry per CDR3 protein. Here the sample spans approximately 730,000 distinct CDR3 sequences, less than 70% being singletons. This clonotype is a singleton in its sample. As yet, its antigen is unknown.

Sequencing was performed on blood. The chain couples TRBV6-2 or TRBV6-3 to TRBJ2-1; 12 positions agree with TRBD2. The TCR originated in a man of 80 years or more in good health. The CDR3 protein is CAGTVLAGGPLPYNEQFF. CDR3 in DNA: TGTGCCGGCACAGTCCTAGCGGGAGGGCCCCTCCCCTACAATGAGCAGTTCTTC.